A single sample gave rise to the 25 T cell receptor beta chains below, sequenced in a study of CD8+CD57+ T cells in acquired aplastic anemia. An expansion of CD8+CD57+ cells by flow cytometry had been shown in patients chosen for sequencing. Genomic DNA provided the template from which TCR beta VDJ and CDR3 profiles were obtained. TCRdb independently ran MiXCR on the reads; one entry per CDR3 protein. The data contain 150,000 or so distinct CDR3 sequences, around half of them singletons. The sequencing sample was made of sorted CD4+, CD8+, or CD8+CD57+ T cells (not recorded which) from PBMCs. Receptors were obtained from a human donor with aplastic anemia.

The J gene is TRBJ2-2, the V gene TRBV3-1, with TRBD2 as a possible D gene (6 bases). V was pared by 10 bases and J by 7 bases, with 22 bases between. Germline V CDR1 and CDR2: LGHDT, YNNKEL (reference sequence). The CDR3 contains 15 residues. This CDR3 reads CATGLGGFLGGELFF. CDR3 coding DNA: TGTGCCACCGGGCTCGGAGGGTTCCTCGGCGGGGAGCTGTTTTTT.

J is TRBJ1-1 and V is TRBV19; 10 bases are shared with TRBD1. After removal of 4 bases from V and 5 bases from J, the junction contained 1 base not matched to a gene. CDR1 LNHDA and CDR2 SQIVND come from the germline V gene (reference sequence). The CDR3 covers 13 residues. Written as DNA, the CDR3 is TGTGCCAGTAGTACGGGACAGGGGACTGAAGCTTTCTTT. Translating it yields CASSTGQGTEAFF.

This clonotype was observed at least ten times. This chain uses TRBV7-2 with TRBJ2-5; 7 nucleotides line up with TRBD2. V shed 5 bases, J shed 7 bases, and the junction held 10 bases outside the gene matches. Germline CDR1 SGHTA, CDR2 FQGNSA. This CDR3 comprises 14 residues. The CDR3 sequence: CASSRAGAAGTQYF. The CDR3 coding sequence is TGTGCCAGCAGCCGTGCGGGAGCGGCTGGGACCCAGTACTTC.

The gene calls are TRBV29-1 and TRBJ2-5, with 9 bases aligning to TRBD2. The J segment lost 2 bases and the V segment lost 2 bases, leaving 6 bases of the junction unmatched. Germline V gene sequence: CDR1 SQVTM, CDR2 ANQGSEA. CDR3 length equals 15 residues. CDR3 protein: CSVERASGVQETQYF. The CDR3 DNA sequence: TGCAGCGTTGAAAGGGCTAGCGGGGTACAAGAGACCCAGTACTTC.

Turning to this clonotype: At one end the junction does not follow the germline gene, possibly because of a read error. CDR3 amino acids: CASSLRPGETQCF. CDR3 DNA: TGTGCCAGCAGCTTGAGGCCCGGGGAGACCCAGTGCTTC. This sequence joins TRBV5-4 and TRBJ2-5; D may be TRBD2 (5 bases). The CDR3 contains 13 residues. CDR1 is SGHNT, CDR2 YYREEE, per germline (reference sequence).

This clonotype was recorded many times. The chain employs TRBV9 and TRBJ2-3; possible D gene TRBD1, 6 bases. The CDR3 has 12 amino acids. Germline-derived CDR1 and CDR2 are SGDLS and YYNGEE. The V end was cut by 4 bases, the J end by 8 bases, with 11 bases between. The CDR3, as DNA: TGTGCCAGCAGCCCAGGGGACGGTACGCAGTATTTT. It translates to CASSPGDGTQYF.

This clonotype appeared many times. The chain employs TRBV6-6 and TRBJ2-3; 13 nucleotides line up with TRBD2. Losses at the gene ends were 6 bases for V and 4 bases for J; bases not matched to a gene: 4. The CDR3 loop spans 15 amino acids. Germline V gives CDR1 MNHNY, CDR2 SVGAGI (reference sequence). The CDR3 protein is CASSLLAGGPDTQYF. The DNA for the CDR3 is TGTGCCAGCAGCCTACTAGCGGGAGGGCCAGATACGCAGTATTTT.

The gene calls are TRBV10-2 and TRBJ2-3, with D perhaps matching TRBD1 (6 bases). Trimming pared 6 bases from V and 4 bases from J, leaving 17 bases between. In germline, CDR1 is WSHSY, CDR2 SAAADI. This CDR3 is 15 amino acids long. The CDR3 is CASRHDRLISDTQYF. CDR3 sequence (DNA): TGCGCCAGCAGGCACGACAGGCTCATTTCAGATACGCAGTATTTT.

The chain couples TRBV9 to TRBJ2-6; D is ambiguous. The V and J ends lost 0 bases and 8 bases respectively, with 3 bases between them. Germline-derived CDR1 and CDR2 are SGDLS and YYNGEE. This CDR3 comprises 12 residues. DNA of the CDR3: TGTGCCAGCAGCGTAGAGTCCAACGTCCTGACTTTC. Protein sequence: CASSVESNVLTF.

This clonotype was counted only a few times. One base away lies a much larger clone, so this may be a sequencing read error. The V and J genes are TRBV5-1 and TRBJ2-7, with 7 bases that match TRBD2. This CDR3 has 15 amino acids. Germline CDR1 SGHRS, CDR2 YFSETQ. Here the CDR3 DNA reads TGCGCCGGCAGCTTGGCCGCCGCGGGGGCCTACGAGCAGTACTTC. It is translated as CAGSLAAAGAYEQYF.

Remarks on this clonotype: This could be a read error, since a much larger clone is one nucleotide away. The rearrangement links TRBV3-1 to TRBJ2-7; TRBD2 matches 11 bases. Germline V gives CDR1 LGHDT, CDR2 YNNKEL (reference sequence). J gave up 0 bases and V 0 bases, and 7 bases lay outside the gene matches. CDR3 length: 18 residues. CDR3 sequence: CASSQEMVAGGSSYEQYV. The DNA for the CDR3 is TGTGCCAGCAGCCAAGAGATGGTAGCGGGAGGGTCCTCCTACGAGCAGTACGTC.

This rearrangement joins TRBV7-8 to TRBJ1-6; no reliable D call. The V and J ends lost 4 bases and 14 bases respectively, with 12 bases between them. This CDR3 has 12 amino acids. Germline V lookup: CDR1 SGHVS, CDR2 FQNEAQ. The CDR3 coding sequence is TGTGCCAGCAGCTGGGTGGTCGTTGCCCTCCACTTT. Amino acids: CASSWVVVALHF.

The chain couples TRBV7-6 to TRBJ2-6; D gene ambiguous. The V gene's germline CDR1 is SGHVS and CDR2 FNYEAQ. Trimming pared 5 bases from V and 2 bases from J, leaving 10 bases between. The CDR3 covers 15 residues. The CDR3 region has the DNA TGTGCCAGCAGCGAGACCGTTACTGGGGCCAACGTCCTGACTTTC. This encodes CASSETVTGANVLTF.

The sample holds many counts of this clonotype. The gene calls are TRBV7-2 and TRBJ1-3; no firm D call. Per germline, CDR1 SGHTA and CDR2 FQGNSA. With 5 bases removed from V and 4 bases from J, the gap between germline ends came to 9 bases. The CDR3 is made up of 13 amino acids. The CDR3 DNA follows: TGTGCCAGCAGCCCTGGACTGGGAAACACCATATATTTT. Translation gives CASSPGLGNTIYF. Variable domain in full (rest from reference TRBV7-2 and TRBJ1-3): GAGVSQSPSNKVTEKGKDVELRCDPISGHTALYWYRQSLGQGLEFLIYFQGNSAPDKSGLPSDRFSAERTGGSVSTLTIQRTQQEDSAVYLCASSPGLGNTIYFGEGSWLTVV.

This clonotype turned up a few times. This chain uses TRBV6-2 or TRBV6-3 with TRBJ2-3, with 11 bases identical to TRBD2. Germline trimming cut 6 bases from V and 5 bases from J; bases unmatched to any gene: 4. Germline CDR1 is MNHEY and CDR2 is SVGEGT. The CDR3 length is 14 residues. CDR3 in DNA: TGTGCCAGCAGCCAAGGACTAGCGGGAGATACGCAGTATTTT. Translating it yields CASSQGLAGDTQYF.

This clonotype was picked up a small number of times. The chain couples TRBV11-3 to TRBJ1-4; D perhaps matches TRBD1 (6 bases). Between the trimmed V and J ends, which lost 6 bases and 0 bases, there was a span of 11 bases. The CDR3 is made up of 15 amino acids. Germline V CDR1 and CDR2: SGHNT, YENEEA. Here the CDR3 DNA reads TGTGCCAGCAGGTCGGACAGTTCAACTAATGAAAAACTGTTTTTT. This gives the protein CASRSDSSTNEKLFF.

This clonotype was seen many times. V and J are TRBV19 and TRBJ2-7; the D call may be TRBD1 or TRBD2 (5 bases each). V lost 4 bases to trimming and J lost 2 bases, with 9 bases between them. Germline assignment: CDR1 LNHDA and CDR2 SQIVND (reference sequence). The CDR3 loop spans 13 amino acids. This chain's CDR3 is CASSRGPAYEQYV. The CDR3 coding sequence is TGTGCCAGTAGTAGGGGACCCGCCTACGAGCAGTACGTC.

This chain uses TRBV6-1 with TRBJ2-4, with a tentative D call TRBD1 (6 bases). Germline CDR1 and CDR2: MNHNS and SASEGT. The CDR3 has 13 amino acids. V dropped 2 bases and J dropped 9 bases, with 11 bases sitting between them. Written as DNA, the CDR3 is TGTGCCAGCAGTGAATTTGGGGGCAGCATTCAGTACTTC. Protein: CASSEFGGSIQYF.

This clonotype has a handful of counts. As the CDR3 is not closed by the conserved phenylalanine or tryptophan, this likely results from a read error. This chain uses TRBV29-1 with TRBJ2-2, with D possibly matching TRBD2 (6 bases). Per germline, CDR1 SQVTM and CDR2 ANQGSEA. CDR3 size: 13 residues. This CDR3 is CSGSQENTGELFL. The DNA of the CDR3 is TGTAGCGGATCACAGGAGAACACCGGGGAGCTGTTTCTT.

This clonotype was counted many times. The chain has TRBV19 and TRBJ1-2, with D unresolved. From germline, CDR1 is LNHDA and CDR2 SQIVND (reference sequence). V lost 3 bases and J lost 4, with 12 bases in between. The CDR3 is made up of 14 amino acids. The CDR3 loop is CASSIGKLRYGYTF. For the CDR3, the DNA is TGTGCCAGTAGTATTGGCAAACTGCGCTATGGCTACACCTTC. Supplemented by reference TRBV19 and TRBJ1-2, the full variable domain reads DGGITQSPKYLFRKEGQNVTLSCEQNLNHDAMYWYRQDPGQGLRLIYYSQIVNDFQKGDIAEGYSVSREKKESFPLTVTSAQKNPTAFYLCASSIGKLRYGYTFGSGTRLTVV.

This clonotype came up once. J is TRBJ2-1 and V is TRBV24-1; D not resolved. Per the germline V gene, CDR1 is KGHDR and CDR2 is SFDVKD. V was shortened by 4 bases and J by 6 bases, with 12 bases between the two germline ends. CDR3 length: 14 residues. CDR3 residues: CATSDPDTSNEQFF. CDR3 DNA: TGTGCCACCAGTGACCCTGACACCTCCAATGAGCAGTTCTTC.

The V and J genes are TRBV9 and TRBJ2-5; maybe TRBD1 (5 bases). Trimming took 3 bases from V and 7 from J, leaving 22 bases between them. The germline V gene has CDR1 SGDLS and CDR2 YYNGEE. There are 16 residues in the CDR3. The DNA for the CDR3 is TGTGCCAGCAGCGAAAGCGTTGACCCCTTAACAGGGACCCAGTACTTC. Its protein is CASSESVDPLTGTQYF. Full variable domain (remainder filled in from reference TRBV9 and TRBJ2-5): DSGVTQTPKHLITATGQRVTLRCSPRSGDLSVYWYQQSLDQGLQFLIQYYNGEERAKGNILERFSAQQFPDLHSELNLSSLELGDSALYFCASSESVDPLTGTQYFGPGTRLLVL.

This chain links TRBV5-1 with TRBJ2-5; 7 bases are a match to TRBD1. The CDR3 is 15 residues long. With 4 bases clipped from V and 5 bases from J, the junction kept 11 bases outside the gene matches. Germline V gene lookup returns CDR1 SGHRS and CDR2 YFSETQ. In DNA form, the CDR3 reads TGCGCCAGCAGCGAGACAGGGAATATTGGGGAGACCCAGTACTTC. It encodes CASSETGNIGETQYF. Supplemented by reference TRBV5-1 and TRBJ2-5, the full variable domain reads KAGVTQTPRYLIKTRGQQVTLSCSPISGHRSVSWYQQTPGQGLQFLFEYFSETQRNKGNFPGRFSGRQFSNSRSEMNVSTLELGDSALYLCASSETGNIGETQYFGPGTRLLVL.

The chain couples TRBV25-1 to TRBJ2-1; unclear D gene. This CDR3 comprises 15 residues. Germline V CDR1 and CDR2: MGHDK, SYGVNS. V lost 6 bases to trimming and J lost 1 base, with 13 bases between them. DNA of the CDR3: TGTGCCAGCAGCGTAGATGCTGGGTCCTACAATGAGCAGTTCTTC. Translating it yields CASSVDAGSYNEQFF. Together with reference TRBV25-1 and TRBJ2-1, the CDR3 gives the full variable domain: EADIYQTPRYLVIGTGKKITLECSQTMGHDKMYWYQQDPGMELHLIHYSYGVNSTEKGDLSSESTVSRIRTEHFPLTLESARPSHTSQYLCASSVDAGSYNEQFFGPGTRLTVL.

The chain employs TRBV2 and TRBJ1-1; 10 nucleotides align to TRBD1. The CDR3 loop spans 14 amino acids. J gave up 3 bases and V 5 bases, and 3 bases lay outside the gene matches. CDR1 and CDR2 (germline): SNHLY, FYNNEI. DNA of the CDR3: TGTGCCAGCAGTAGGACAGGGGGGCACACTGAAGCTTTCTTT. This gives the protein CASSRTGGHTEAFF.